These 8 T cell receptor beta chains were all obtained from the same sample, sequenced in a study of cytomegalovirus exposure and HLA in healthy donors. The study ran its PCR with 60 Vbeta and 13 Jbeta primers. Profiling relied on immunoSEQ multiplex PCR, and the TCRdb table lists in-frame clones only, not all of them. The sample gives some 120,000 clones, around 64% of which show up once; around 2.2% is in the top ten. Sequencing input: PBMCs. These TCRs come from a woman in her 30s in good health and CMV-seronegative.

The genes are TRBV9 and TRBJ2-6; unclear D gene. This CDR3 contains 16 residues. V was pared by 3 bases and J by 0 bases, with 10 bases between. Germline CDR1 is SGDLS and CDR2 is YYNGEE. The CDR3 reads CASSAIDSSGANVLTF. DNA for the CDR3: TGTGCCAGCAGCGCCATCGATAGCTCTGGGGCCAACGTCCTGACTTTC.

The chain recombines TRBV7-3 with TRBJ1-1, with a tentative D call TRBD1 (6 bases). The CDR3 extends over 14 amino acids. Germline lookup yields CDR1 SGHTA and CDR2 FQGTGA. Trimming left V 6 bases short and J 4 bases short, with 15 bases between. CDR3 DNA: TGTGCCAGCAGAAAAGGCGCAGGGGTCACTGAAGCTTTCTTT. It specifies CASRKGAGVTEAFF.

The chain employs TRBV5-8 and TRBJ1-5, with 8 bases fitting TRBD1. Germline-derived CDR1 and CDR2 are SGHTS and YDEGEE. This CDR3 has 16 residues. J was trimmed by 4 bases and V by 2 bases; bases with no gene match: 8. The chain's CDR3 is CASSLGFGQGNQPQHF. The DNA for the CDR3 is TGTGCCAGCAGCTTAGGCTTCGGACAGGGAAATCAGCCCCAGCATTTT.

CDR3 loop: CAISEGAGGYTF. The CDR3 nucleotides read TGTGCCATCAGTGAGGGGGCCGGGGGCTACACCTTC. The genes are TRBV10-3 and TRBJ1-2, with D maybe TRBD1 (5 bases). This CDR3 spans 12 amino acids. Trimming left V 2 bases short and J 8 bases short, with 9 bases between. Germline values: CDR1 ENHRY, CDR2 SYGVKD.

The V call is TRBV5-1, the J call TRBJ1-2; no clear D. Germline V gene lookup returns CDR1 SGHRS and CDR2 YFSETQ. V lost 4 bases, J lost 3 bases, and 7 bases lay in between. The CDR3 runs 12 residues. The CDR3 sequence is CASSSGDYGYTF. CDR3 in DNA: TGCGCCAGCAGCAGCGGTGACTATGGCTACACCTTC.

The chain carries TRBV7-5 and TRBJ2-1; the table assigns TRBD2, which was not confirmed against the DNA. TRBV7-5 corresponds to a pseudogene. This CDR3 has 17 amino acids. Written as DNA, the CDR3 is TGTGCCAGAAGCACCCGGGGGACTAGCGGGAGAGGCAATGAGCAGTTCTTC. Amino acid sequence: CARSTRGTSGRGNEQFF.

The rearrangement joins TRBV28 to TRBJ2-2; TRBD2 agrees at 10 bases. This CDR3 is built from 17 residues. Germline lookup yields CDR1 MDHEN and CDR2 SYDVKM. V lost 3 bases, J lost 3 bases, and 7 bases stayed unmatched. In DNA form, the CDR3 reads TGTGCCAGCAGTTTTAAAGCGGGAGGGCCCGACACCGGGGAGCTGTTTTTT. Translated: CASSFKAGGPDTGELFF. Full variable domain (rest looked up from reference TRBV28 and TRBJ2-2): DVKVTQSSRYLVKRTGEKVFLECVQDMDHENMFWYRQDPGLGLRLIYFSYDVKMKEKGDIPEGYSVSREKKERFSLILESASTNQTSMYLCASSFKAGGPDTGELFFGEGSRLTVL.

This chain links TRBV5-6 with TRBJ1-4; perhaps TRBD1 as D (6 bases). Germline CDR1 and CDR2: SGHDT and YYEEEE. CDR3 length equals 19 residues. V gave up 2 bases and J gave up 8 bases, with 28 bases separating them. The CDR3: CASSFGGMATGQGHEKLFF. CDR3 sequence (DNA): TGTGCCAGCAGCTTTGGGGGAATGGCAACAGGGCAGGGCCACGAAAAACTGTTTTTT.